These 2 T cell receptor beta chains share one sample of origin, sequenced in a study of cytomegalovirus exposure and HLA in healthy donors. This PCR relied on a set of 60 Vbeta primers and 13 Jbeta primers. Sequenced by immunoSEQ multiplex PCR; TCRdb stores in-frame clones only, minus some. The table includes 140,000 to 150,000 clones, 60% to 75% detected once. Sequencing used PBMCs. The receptors were gathered from a man aged 30-40 years in good health and CMV-seronegative.

The V gene is TRBV6-5, the J gene TRBJ2-3; no firm D call. Germline V lookup: CDR1 MNHEY, CDR2 SVGAGI. Trimming left V 4 bases short and J 1 base short, with 6 bases between. The CDR3 runs to 13 residues. The CDR3 coding sequence is TGTGCCAGCAGTTCTCCGGGCACAGATACGCAGTATTTT. Amino acids: CASSSPGTDTQYF.

J is TRBJ1-1 and V is TRBV5-1; 8 nucleotides line up with TRBD1. The germline V gene encodes CDR1 SGHRS and CDR2 YFSETQ. The CDR3 covers 15 residues. With 3 bases clipped from V and 7 bases from J, the junction kept 11 bases outside the gene matches. The CDR3 DNA is TGCGCCAGCAGCTCTGCAGGGGGCTTGGGGCTTGAAGCTTTCTTT. Residues: CASSSAGGLGLEAFF.